One and the same sample provided the 9 T cell receptor beta chains below, sequenced in a study of blood T cell repertoires in COVID-19 (dated by TCRdb to about 2020). The library came from the immunoSEQ multiplex PCR assay. The source is immuneACCESS, and TCRdb retained only in-frame sequences with V and J called. Part of the clones is not carried over; for the studies checked, unresolved V genes explain less than half of this, and the remainder is unexplained. The table for this sample lists about 54,000 clones; around four fifths of them were counted only once. The ten most abundant clones make up roughly 3% of the sample. The sequencing input was peripheral blood. Source of these receptors: a man aged 45-60 years with acute or convalescent COVID-19.

V gene TRBV5-1 combines with J gene TRBJ2-7, with a possible D match to TRBD1 (8 bases). Looked up from germline, CDR1 is SGHRS and CDR2 is YFSETQ. CDR3 length: 13 amino acids. The germline V and J ends were trimmed by 4 bases and 7 bases, with 15 bases remaining between them. DNA of the CDR3: TGCGCCAGCAGCAGACAGGGGAGGGGAGAGCAGTACTTC. Its protein is CASSRQGRGEQYF.

V usage is TRBV23-1 and J usage is TRBJ2-3; 7 bases align to TRBD2. TRBV23-1 is recorded as an ORF, its role being uncertain. The junction had 3 bases not matched to a gene; V was cut back by 0 bases and J by 0 bases. CDR3 length: 16 amino acids. Here the CDR3 DNA reads TGCGCCAGCAGTCAATCGACTAGCCTGAGCACAGATACGCAGTATTTT. It encodes CASSQSTSLSTDTQYF.

This chain connects TRBV30 to TRBJ2-7; 7 bases map to TRBD1. Germline V gene sequence: CDR1 GTSNPN, CDR2 SVGIG (reference sequence). This CDR3 spans 16 amino acids. With V trimmed by 0 bases and J by 3 bases, 11 bases remained unmatched. CDR3: CAWSVQGGVLIYEQYF. CDR3 DNA: TGTGCCTGGAGTGTACAAGGGGGCGTGCTTATCTACGAGCAGTACTTC. The full variable domain, with the rest looked up from reference TRBV30 and TRBJ2-7, is SQTIHQWPATLVQPVGSPLSLECTVEGTSNPNLYWYRQAAGRGLQLLFYSVGIGQISSEVPQNLSASRPQDRQFILSSKKLLLSDSGFYLCAWSVQGGVLIYEQYFGPGTRLTVT.

In DNA, the CDR3 is TGCGCCAGCAGCCAAGAGGCCTTCCCAGATCAGCCCCAGCATTTT. It translates to CASSQEAFPDQPQHF. The rearrangement uses TRBV4-1 and TRBJ1-5; D is unresolved. Germline lookup yields CDR1 MGHRA and CDR2 YSYEKL. This CDR3 region has 15 residues. Trimming took 0 bases from V and 5 from J, leaving 11 bases between them.

The chain recombines TRBV9 with TRBJ2-5; no clear D gene. This CDR3 is built from 14 residues. CDR1 and CDR2 (germline): SGDLS, YYNGEE. Deletions cut 0 bases from V and 3 bases from J, with 9 bases between. The CDR3 nucleotides are TGTGCCAGCAGCGTAGGAAGCGTCGAAGAGACCCAGTACTTC. Its protein is CASSVGSVEETQYF.

The V call is TRBV28, the J call TRBJ2-7; TRBD2 agrees at 11 bases. The CDR3 loop spans 14 amino acids. Germline trimming cut 7 bases from V and 4 bases from J; bases unmatched to any gene: 6. Germline lookup yields CDR1 MDHEN and CDR2 SYDVKM. The CDR3 is CASINSGRGYEQYF. DNA for the CDR3: TGTGCCAGCATTAATAGCGGGAGGGGTTACGAGCAGTACTTC.

The chain couples TRBV6-5 to TRBJ2-1, with TRBD2 matching 10 bases. CDR1 MNHEY and CDR2 SVGAGI come from the germline V gene. The CDR3 runs 14 residues. J gave up 7 bases and V 7 bases, and 7 bases lay outside the gene matches. The CDR3 region is CASNRLAGENEQFF. DNA of the CDR3: TGTGCCAGCAATAGGCTAGCGGGAGAAAATGAGCAGTTCTTC.

V and J are TRBV2 and TRBJ1-5; D is perhaps TRBD1 (5 bases). CDR3 size: 13 residues. Germline CDR1 is SNHLY and CDR2 is FYNNEI. V was pared by 7 bases and J by 5 bases, with 12 bases between. The CDR3 sequence: CASMVDIDQPQHF. CDR3 DNA: TGTGCCAGCATGGTGGACATTGATCAGCCCCAGCATTTT. Full variable domain (outside the CDR3, taken from reference TRBV2 and TRBJ1-5): EPEVTQTPSHQVTQMGQEVILRCVPISNHLYFYWYRQILGQKVEFLVSFYNNEISEKSEIFDDQFSVERPDGSNFTLKIRSTKLEDSAMYFCASMVDIDQPQHFGDGTRLSIL.

The chain combines TRBV5-6 with TRBJ2-2; 10 bases fit TRBD2. V trimming: 0 bases; J trimming: 3 bases; junction bases outside the gene matches: 5. The CDR3 is made up of 17 amino acids. CDR1 is SGHDT, CDR2 YYEEEE, per germline. The CDR3 DNA follows: TGTGCCAGCAGCTTGGGTAGCGGGGGGCTATACACCGGGGAGCTGTTTTTT. This sequence encodes CASSLGSGGLYTGELFF.